The entry below describes one TCR beta chain. Some clones are missing from TCRdb's copy, which holds only in-frame ones; the method was immunoSEQ multiplex PCR. This sample has 130,000 to 150,000 clones, with approximately 87% found just once. This sample is drawn from a study of blood T cell repertoires in COVID-19. Across the study: The cDNA or gDNA used as material had been derived from T cells, B-cell-depleted T cells, or PBMCs.

V lost 1 base and J 4 bases, leaving 10 bases between the germline ends. Germline CDR1 SGHTA, CDR2 FQGNSA. CDR3 length: 15 residues. Cohort allocation depended upon clinical history that participants reported. This clonotype was sampled from a woman aged 25-40 years with acute COVID-19. This rearrangement joins TRBV7-2 to TRBJ2-2, with a possible D match to TRBD2 (5 bases). The sample was PBMCs or T cells enriched from blood (not recorded which). CDR3 sequence: CASSLVGRGTGELFF. DNA for the CDR3: TGTGCCAGCAGCTTAGTAGGGAGAGGCACCGGGGAGCTGTTTTTT.